This T cell receptor (beta chain) was obtained from a study of T cell responses to AZD1222 COVID-19 vaccine. Study-wide results and caveats: Nearly half of spike-specific TCRs reportedly target unmutated variant regions. Females made up more of the donors, who were largely white British, and clonal diversity may have come out too low.

For this clone: As yet, its antigen is unknown.

TCRdb keeps only in-frame clones here, not all; method: immunoSEQ multiplex PCR. The table includes about 85,000 clones, around 85% detected once. Germline CDR1 MRHNA, CDR2 SNTAGT. This CDR3 spans 12 amino acids. V was clipped by 8 bases and J by 4 bases, with 12 bases between them. The source of this sequence is an adult in good health. This chain connects TRBV6-4 to TRBJ2-7; D gene ambiguous. The starting material was peripheral blood, obtained on day 0 of AZD1222 vaccination. CDR3 in amino acids: CASAGFLYEQYF. DNA of the CDR3: TGTGCCAGCGCCGGATTCCTTTACGAGCAGTACTTC.